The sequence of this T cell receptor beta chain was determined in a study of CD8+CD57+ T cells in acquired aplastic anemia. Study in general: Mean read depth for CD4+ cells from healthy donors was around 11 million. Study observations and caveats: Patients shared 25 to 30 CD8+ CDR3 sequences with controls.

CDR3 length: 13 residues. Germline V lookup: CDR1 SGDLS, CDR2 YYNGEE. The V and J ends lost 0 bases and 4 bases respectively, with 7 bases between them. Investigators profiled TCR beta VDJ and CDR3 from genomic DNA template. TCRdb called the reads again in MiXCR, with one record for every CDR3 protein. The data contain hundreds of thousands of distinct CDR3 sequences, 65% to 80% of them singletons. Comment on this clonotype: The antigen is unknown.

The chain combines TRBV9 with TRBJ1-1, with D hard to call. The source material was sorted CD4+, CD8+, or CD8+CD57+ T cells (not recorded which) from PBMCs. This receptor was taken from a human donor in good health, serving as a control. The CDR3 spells CASSVGWGTEAFF. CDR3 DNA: TGTGCCAGCAGCGTAGGGTGGGGCACTGAAGCTTTCTTT. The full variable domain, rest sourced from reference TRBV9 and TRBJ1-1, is DSGVTQTPKHLITATGQRVTLRCSPRSGDLSVYWYQQSLDQGLQFLIQYYNGEERAKGNILERFSAQQFPDLHSELNLSSLELGDSALYFCASSVGWGTEAFFGQGTRLTVV.